This T cell receptor beta chain was identified in a study of shared clonotypes between healthy human individuals (dated by TCRdb to the early 2020s). At the level of the whole study: The cohort comprised a couple of women and a few men aged 18 to 49 years. For each donor, CD4 naive and CD4 memory were each run on three plates, CD8 naive on two plates, and CD8 memory on one plate. The study deeply sequenced blood TCR repertoires of five healthy adults to estimate repertoire size and the extent of clonotype sharing between individuals. To increase sequencing depth and limit assay-specific biases, different laboratories used diverse techniques to prepare libraries and sequence TCR repertoires. Per donor, leukapheresis produced somewhere between about 0.9 and 9.5 billion PBMCs.

CDR1 and CDR2, looked up from the germline V gene, are MGHRA and YSYEKL. The CDR3, from cysteine to phenylalanine, totals 16 residues. Only CDR3 DNA remains: 48 bases, in frame from the first base. The junction shows trimming of 4 bases on V and 7 bases on J, plus 21 bases between the germline ends. The full study reports these points: Naive subsets generally had larger estimated clonotype richness than memory subsets. Pairwise subsampling indicated that sequencing depth was expected to affect the degree of clonotype sharing among donors. Incomplete sequencing was indicated by rarefaction of sorted-subset datasets, despite the large sequencing depth. Sampling was limited to blood, and TCR repertoires in tissue likely differ from TCR repertoires in blood. Across four donors, roughly 5% of naive CD4, 3% to 4% of naive CD8, 2% to 2.5% of memory CD4, and over 0.35% of memory CD8 clonotypes were shared. Higher generation probabilities were observed for clonotypes shared by all four sorted-subset donors than for non-shared clonotypes. Because the study included a small number of donors, the genetic and exposure-history diversity represented was limited.

The donors were healthy, HIV-negative adults with no recently reported acute infections or vaccinations. All donors were Caucasian adults living in Nashville, Tennessee, USA. CD4+ T cells were enriched by magnetic negative selection, after which naive cells were positively selected on CD45RA and the negative fraction was taken as the memory subset. Blood was obtained by leukapheresis, after which PBMCs were separated by Ficoll-Histopaque density gradient centrifugation and cryopreserved in liquid nitrogen vapor phase. Purity and quantity of every magnetically sorted T cell population were checked by analytical flow cytometry. From each sorted fraction, genomic DNA was isolated and quantified by UV absorbance on a Nanodrop 2000c. A remark on this clone: Its antigen specificity is not known. No per-base quality is available; no much larger clone lies one base away.

TCR CDR3 regions were amplified from genomic DNA by multiplex PCR using the deep immunoSEQ assay. Extracted genomic DNA from each cell subset was spread evenly across all wells of several immunoSEQ 96-well plates, with each plate serving as a replicate. Each replicate PCR for sorted subsets received roughly 0.2 ug genomic DNA, equal to 30,000 or so T cell genomes. Purified libraries were quantified with a Qubit 3.0 fluorometer, sized on a Bioanalyzer 2100, and re-quantified with the KAPA Library Quantification kit. Every immunoSEQ 96-well plate was sequenced on a dedicated single-read 150-cycle Illumina NextSeq 550 flow cell. In the authors' own workflow: Because the immunoSEQ output included only junctional sequences and no quality scores, the filtering could not be the same as the filtering used for full-length reads. Sequences were annotated with PyIR, a Python wrapper for IgBLAST v1.9, and V/J genes and CDR3 were assigned using IMGT germline references. Reads with weak V/J assignments (E-value above 1e-6), missing CDR3, stop codons, out-of-frame junctions, or ambiguous translated residues were removed. V3J clonotypes were defined by identical inferred V gene, J gene, and CDR3 amino acid sequence. The percentage overlap between two repertoires was calculated by dividing the number of shared unique clonotypes by the size of the smaller repertoire. Three approaches were used to assess repertoire richness: RTK rarefaction, the Chao1 estimator, and Recon v2.1 estimates of unobserved clonotypes. Generation probabilities were computed with OLGA for all TCRbeta clonotypes obtained by the gDNA method from several donors. This immuneACCESS table, as held by TCRdb, lists in-frame sequences with V and J called but not all clones. Of the missing ones, under half trace to an unresolved V gene in checked studies; the others have no known cause. V and J calls plus clone size are reproduced from that table; the DNA served to infer D and trimming. For this sample there are a few million clones; roughly 90% appear just once. The ten top clones hold about 0.41% of the sample.

The sample was naive CD4+ T cells from PBMCs. Explained via the paper, the cell subset or site label denotes: CD45RA+ positively selected. The clonotype originates from a man between 18 and 29 years old in good health. Some clones in this sample may be carry-over from other donors' samples. In this chain, TRBV4-1 is recombined with TRBJ2-3; the D gene cannot be resolved beyond TRBD1 or TRBD2, each matching 6 bases. The DNA is as follows: TGCGCCAGCAGCCCTTACTCTGAGGGGGGCATGAATACGCAGTATTTT. Translated, this is CASSPYSEGGMNTQYF.